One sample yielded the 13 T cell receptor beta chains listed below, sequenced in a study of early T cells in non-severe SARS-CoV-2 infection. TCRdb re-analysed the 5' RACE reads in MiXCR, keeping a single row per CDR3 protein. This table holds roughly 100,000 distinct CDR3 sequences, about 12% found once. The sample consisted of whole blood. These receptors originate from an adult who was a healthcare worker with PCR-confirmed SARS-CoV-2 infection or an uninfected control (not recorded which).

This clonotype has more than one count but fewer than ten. The CDR3 spells CASSSRVSYEQYF. The DNA of the CDR3 is TGTGCCAGCAGCAGCAGGGTCTCCTACGAGCAGTACTTC. The chain is built from TRBV7-9 and TRBJ2-7, with a possible D match to TRBD1 (5 bases). Germline assignment: CDR1 SEHNR and CDR2 FQNEAQ (reference sequence). With 5 bases removed from V and 0 bases from J, the gap between germline ends came to 8 bases. The CDR3 extends over 13 amino acids.

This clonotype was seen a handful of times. The CDR3, as DNA: TGTGCCAGCAGTGATATCGGGTGGAATGAGCAGTTCTTC. Translating it yields CASSDIGWNEQFF. J is TRBJ2-1 and V is TRBV6-1, with D hard to call. Looked up from germline, CDR1 is MNHNS and CDR2 is SASEGT. V shed 3 bases and J shed 7 bases, with 10 bases lying between them. The CDR3 contains 13 residues.

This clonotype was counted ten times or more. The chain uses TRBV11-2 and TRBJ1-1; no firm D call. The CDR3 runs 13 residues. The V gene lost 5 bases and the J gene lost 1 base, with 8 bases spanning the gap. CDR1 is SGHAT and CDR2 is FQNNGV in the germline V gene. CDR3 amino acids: CASSLLRNTEAFF. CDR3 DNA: TGTGCCAGCAGCCTCCTCCGGAACACTGAAGCTTTCTTT.

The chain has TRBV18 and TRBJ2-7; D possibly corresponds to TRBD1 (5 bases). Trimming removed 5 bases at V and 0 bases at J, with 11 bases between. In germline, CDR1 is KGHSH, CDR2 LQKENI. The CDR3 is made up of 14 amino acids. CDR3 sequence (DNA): TGTGCCAGCTCAGAACAGGATAGCTCCTACGAGCAGTACTTC. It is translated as CASSEQDSSYEQYF. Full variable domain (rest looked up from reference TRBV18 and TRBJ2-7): NAGVMQNPRHLVRRRGQEARLRCSPMKGHSHVYWYRQLPEEGLKFMVYLQKENIIDESGMPKERFSAEFPKEGPSILRIQQVVRGDSAAYFCASSEQDSSYEQYFGPGTRLTVT.

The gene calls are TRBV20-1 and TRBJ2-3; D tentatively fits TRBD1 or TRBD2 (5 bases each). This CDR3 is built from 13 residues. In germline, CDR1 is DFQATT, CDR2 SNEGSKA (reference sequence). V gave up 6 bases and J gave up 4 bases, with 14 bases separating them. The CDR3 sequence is CSAPLKGPDTQYF. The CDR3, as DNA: TGCAGTGCCCCACTCAAGGGACCAGATACGCAGTATTTT.

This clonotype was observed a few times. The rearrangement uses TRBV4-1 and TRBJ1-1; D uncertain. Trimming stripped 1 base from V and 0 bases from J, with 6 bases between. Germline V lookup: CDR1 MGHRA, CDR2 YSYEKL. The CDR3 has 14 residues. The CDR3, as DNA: TGCGCCAGCAGCCAAGGTATTCTGAACACTGAAGCTTTCTTT. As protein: CASSQGILNTEAFF.

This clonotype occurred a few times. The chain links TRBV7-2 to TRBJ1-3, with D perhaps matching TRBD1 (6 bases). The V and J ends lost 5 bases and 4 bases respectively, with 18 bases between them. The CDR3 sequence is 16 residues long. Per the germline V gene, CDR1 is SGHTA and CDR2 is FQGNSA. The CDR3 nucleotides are TGTGCCAGCAGCCCCCGGGGGCTGGGGGTCGGAAACACCATATATTTT. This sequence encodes CASSPRGLGVGNTIYF.

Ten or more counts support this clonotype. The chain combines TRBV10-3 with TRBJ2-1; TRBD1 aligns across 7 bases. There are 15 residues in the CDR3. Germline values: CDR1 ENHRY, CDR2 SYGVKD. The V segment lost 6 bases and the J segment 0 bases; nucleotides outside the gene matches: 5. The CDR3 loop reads CAISARDSSYNEQFF. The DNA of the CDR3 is TGTGCCATCAGCGCCCGGGACAGCTCCTACAATGAGCAGTTCTTC.

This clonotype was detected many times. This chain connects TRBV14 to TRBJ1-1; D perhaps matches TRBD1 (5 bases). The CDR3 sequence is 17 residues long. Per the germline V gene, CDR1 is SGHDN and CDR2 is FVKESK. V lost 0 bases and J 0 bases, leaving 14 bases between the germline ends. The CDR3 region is CASSQDIGGLMNTEAFF. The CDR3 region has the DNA TGTGCCAGCAGCCAAGATATTGGGGGACTCATGAACACTGAAGCTTTCTTT.

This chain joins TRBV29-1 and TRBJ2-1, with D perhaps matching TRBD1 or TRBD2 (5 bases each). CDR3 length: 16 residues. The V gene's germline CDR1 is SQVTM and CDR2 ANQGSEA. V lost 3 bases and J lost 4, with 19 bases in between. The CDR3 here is CSVEGPRPGTYNEQFF. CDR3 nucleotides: TGCAGCGTTGAGGGGCCCAGACCCGGGACGTACAATGAGCAGTTCTTC.

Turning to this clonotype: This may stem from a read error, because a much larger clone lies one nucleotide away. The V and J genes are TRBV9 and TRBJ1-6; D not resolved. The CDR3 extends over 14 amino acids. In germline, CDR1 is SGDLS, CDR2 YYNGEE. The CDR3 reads CASSVSQTNSPHHF. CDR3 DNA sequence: TGTGCCAGCAGCGTCTCTCAAACAAATTCACCCCACCACTTT.

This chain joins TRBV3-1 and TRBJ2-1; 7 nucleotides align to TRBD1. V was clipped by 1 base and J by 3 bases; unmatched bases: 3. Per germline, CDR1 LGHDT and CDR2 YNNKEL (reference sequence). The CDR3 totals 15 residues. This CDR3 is CASSQGDSLYNEQFF. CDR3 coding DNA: TGTGCCAGCAGCCAAGGGGACAGTCTCTACAATGAGCAGTTCTTC.

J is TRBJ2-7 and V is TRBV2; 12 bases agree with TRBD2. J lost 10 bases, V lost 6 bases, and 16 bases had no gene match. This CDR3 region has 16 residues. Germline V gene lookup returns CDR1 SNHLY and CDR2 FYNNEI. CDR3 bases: TGTGCCAGCAGCTTTCTACGGACTAGCGGGGAGACGAATCAGTACTTC. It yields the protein CASSFLRTSGETNQYF. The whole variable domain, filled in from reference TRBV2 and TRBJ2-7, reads EPEVTQTPSHQVTQMGQEVILRCVPISNHLYFYWYRQILGQKVEFLVSFYNNEISEKSEIFDDQFSVERPDGSNFTLKIRSTKLEDSAMYFCASSFLRTSGETNQYFGPGTRLTVT.